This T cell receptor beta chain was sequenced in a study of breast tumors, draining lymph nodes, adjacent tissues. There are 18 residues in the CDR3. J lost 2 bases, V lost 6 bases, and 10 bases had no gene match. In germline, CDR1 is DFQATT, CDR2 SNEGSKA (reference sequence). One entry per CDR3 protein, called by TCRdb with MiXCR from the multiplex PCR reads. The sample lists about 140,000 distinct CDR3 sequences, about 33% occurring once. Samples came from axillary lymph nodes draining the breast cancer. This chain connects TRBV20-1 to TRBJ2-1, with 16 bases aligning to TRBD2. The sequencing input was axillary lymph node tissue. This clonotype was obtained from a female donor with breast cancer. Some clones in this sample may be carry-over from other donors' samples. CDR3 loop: CSAPRGTSGGGTYNEQFF. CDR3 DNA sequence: TGCAGTGCCCCCCGGGGGACTAGCGGGGGGGGGACCTACAATGAGCAGTTCTTC.